This section outlines one T cell receptor beta chain sequence together with its context. The data originate from a study of shared clonotypes between healthy human individuals. Trimming pared 0 bases from V and 2 bases from J, leaving 12 bases between. The CDR3 sequence is 16 residues long. Germline V gives CDR1 LNHDA, CDR2 SQIVND (reference sequence). Donation came from healthy HIV-negative adults that had no recent acute infections or vaccinations. All the donors were Caucasian adults who lived in Nashville, Tennessee. TCRdb's copy holds only in-frame clones and misses some; the assay was immunoSEQ multiplex PCR. The repertoire has millions of clones, around nine tenths of them found once; the top ten carry 0.11% to 0.15%.

The sequencing sample was made of naive CD4+ T cells sorted from blood. Specified subset: CD45RA+ positively selected. The chain couples TRBV19 to TRBJ2-3; D is possibly TRBD2 (6 bases). The source of this sequence is a man aged 18 to 30 in good health. The CDR3 DNA follows: TGTGCCAGTAGTATAGAGAATAGCGGATTCACAGATACGCAGTATTTT. This encodes CASSIENSGFTDTQYF. Full variable domain (missing parts from reference TRBV19 and TRBJ2-3): DGGITQSPKYLFRKEGQNVTLSCEQNLNHDAMYWYRQDPGQGLRLIYYSQIVNDFQKGDIAEGYSVSREKKESFPLTVTSAQKNPTAFYLCASSIENSGFTDTQYFGPGTRLTVL.